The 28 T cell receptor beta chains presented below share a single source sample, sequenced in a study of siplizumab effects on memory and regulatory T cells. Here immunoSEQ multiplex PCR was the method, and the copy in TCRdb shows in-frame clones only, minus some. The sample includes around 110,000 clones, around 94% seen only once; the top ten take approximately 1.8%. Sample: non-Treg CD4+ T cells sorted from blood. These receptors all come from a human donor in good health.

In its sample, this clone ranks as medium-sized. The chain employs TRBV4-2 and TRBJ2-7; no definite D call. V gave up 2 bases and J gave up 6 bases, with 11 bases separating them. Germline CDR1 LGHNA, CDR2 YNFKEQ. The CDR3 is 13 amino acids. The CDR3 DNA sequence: TGTGCCAGCAGCCAACCAGGACGGACCGAGCAGTACTTC. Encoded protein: CASSQPGRTEQYF.

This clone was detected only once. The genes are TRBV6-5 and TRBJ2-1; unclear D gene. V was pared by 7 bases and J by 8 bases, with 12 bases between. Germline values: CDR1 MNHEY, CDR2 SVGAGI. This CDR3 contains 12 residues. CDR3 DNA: TGTGCCAGCACCCAACTGCCCCATGAGCAGTTCTTC. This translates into CASTQLPHEQFF.

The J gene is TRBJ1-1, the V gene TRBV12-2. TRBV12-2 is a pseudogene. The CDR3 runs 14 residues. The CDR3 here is CASRLEKGNTEAFF. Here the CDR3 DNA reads TGTGCAAGTCGCTTAGAAAAGGGGAACACTGAAGCTTTCTTT.

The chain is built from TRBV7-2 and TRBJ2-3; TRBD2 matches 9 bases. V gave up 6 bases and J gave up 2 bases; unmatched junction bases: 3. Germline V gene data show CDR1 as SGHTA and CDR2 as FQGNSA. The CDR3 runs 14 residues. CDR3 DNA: TGTGCCAGCAGGATAGCGGGGGCCACAGATACGCAGTATTTT. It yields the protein CASRIAGATDTQYF.

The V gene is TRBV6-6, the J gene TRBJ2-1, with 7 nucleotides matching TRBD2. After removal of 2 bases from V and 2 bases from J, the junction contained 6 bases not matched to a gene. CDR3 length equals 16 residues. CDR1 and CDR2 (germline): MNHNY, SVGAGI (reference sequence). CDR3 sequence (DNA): TGTGCCAGCAGTTACCGGAGCGGGGTTACCTACAATGAGCAGTTCTTC. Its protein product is CASSYRSGVTYNEQFF.

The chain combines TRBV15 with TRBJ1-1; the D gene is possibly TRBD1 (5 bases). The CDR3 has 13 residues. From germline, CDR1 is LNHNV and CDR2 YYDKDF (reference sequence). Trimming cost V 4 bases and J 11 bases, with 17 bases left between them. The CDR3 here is CATSISSGVYAFF. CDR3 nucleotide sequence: TGTGCCACCAGCATCTCTTCGGGGGTGTACGCTTTCTTT.

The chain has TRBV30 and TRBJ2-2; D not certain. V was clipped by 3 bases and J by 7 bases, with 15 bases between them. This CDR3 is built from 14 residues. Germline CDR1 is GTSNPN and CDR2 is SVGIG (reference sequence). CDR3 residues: CAWSDSPALGELFF. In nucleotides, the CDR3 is TGTGCCTGGAGCGACTCGCCCGCCCTCGGGGAGCTGTTTTTT. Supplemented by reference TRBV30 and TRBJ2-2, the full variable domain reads SQTIHQWPATLVQPVGSPLSLECTVEGTSNPNLYWYRQAAGRGLQLLFYSVGIGQISSEVPQNLSASRPQDRQFILSSKKLLLSDSGFYLCAWSDSPALGELFFGEGSRLTVL.

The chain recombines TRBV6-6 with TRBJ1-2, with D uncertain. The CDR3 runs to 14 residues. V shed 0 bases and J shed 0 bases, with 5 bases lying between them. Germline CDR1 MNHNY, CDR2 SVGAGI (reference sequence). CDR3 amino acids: CASSYSPSNYGYTF. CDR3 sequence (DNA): TGTGCCAGCAGTTACTCCCCATCTAACTATGGCTACACCTTC.

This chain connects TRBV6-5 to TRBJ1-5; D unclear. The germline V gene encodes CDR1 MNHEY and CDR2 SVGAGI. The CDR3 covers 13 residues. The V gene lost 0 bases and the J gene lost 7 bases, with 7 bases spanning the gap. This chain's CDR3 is CASSYSTAQPQHF. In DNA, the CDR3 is TGTGCCAGCAGTTACTCCACAGCCCAGCCCCAGCATTTT.

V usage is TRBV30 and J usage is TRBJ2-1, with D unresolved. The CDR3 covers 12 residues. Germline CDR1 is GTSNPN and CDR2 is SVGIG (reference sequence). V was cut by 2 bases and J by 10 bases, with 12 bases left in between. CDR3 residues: CAWSRVGWEQFF. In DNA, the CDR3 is TGTGCCTGGAGTAGAGTTGGGTGGGAGCAGTTCTTC.

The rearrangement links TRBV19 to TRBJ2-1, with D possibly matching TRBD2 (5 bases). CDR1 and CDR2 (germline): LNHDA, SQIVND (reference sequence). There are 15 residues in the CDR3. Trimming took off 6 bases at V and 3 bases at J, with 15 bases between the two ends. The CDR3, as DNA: TGTGCCAGTAGCACGGGTGGGCGGGTCTACAATGAGCAGTTCTTC. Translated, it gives CASSTGGRVYNEQFF.

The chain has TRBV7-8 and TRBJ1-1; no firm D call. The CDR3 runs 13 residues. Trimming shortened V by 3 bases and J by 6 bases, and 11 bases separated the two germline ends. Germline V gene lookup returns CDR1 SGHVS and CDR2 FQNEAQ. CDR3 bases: TGTGCCAGCAGCTTCCCCAGGCAGCCTGAAGCTTTCTTT. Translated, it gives CASSFPRQPEAFF.

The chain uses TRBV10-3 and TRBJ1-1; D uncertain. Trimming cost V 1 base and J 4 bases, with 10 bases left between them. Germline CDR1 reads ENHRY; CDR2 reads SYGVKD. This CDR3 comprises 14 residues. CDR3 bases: TGTGCCATCAGTGAGTTTCGACTGAGCACTGAAGCTTTCTTT. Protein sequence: CAISEFRLSTEAFF.

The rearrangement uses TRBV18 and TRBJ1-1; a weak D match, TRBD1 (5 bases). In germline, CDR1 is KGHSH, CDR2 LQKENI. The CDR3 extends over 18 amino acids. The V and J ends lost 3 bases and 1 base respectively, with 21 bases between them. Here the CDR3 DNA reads TGTGCCAGCTCACCCCGGGGGTGGGAGGTGCCGGGGAACACTGAAGCTTTCTTT. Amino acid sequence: CASSPRGWEVPGNTEAFF. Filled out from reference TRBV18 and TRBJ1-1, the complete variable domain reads NAGVMQNPRHLVRRRGQEARLRCSPMKGHSHVYWYRQLPEEGLKFMVYLQKENIIDESGMPKERFSAEFPKEGPSILRIQQVVRGDSAAYFCASSPRGWEVPGNTEAFFGQGTRLTVV.

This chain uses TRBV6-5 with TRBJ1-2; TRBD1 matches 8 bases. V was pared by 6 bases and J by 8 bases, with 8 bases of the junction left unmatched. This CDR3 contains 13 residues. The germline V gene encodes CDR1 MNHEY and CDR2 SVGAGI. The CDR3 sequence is CASRRGQGTGYTF. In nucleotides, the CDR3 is TGTGCCAGCAGGCGAGGACAGGGAACGGGCTACACCTTC.

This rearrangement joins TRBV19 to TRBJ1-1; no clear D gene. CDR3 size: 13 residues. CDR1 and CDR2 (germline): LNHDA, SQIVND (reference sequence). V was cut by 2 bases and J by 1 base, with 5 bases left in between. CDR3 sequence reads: CASSIQPNTEAFF. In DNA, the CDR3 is TGTGCCAGTAGTATACAACCGAACACTGAAGCTTTCTTT.

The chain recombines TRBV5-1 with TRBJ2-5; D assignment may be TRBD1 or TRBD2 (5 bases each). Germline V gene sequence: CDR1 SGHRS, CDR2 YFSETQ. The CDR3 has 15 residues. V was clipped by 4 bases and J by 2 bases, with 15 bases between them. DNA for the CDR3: TGCGCCAGCAGCCGAGGGACCGGACAACAAGAGACCCAGTACTTC. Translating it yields CASSRGTGQQETQYF.

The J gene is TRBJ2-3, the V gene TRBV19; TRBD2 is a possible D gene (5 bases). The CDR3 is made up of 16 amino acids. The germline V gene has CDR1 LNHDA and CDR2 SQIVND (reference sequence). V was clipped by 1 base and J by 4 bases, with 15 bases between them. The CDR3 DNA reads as TGTGCCAGTAGTATAGCGAGGCTAGCCGGCCCAGATACGCAGTATTTT. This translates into CASSIARLAGPDTQYF. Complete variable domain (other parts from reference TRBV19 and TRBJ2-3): DGGITQSPKYLFRKEGQNVTLSCEQNLNHDAMYWYRQDPGQGLRLIYYSQIVNDFQKGDIAEGYSVSREKKESFPLTVTSAQKNPTAFYLCASSIARLAGPDTQYFGPGTRLTVL.

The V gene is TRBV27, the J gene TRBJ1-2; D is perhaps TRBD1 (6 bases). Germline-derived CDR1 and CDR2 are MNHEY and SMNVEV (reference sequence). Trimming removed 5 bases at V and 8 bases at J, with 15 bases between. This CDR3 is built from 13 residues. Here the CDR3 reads CASSINRVGGYTF. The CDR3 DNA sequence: TGTGCCAGCAGTATCAACAGGGTCGGGGGCTACACCTTC.

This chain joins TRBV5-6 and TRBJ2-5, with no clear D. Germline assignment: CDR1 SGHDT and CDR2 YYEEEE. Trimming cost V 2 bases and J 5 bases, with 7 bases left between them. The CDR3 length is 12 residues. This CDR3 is CASSLRAETQYF. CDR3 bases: TGTGCCAGCAGCTTAAGGGCGGAGACCCAGTACTTC.

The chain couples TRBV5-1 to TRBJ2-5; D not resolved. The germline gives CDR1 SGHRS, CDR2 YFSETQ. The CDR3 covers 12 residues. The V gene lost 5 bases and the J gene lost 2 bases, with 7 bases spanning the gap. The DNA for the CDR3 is TGCGCCAGCAGTTCTCAGCAAGAGACCCAGTACTTC. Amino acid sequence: CASSSQQETQYF.

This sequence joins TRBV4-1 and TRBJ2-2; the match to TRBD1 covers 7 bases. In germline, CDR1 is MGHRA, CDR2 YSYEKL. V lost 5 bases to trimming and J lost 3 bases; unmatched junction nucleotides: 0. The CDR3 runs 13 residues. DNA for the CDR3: TGCGCCAGCAGCGGACAGGACACCGGGGAGCTGTTTTTT. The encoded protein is CASSGQDTGELFF.

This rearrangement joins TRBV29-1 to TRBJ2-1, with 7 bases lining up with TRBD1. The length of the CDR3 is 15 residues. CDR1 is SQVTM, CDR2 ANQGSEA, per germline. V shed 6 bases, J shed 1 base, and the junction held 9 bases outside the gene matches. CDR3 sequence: CSVNIRDRSYNEQFF. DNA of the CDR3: TGCAGCGTAAACATCCGGGACAGATCCTACAATGAGCAGTTCTTC.

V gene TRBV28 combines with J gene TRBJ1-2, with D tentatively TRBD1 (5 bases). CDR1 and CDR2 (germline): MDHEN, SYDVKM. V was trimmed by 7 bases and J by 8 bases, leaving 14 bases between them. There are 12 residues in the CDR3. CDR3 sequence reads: CASTNPRAGYTF. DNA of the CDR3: TGTGCCAGCACGAACCCCAGGGCCGGCTACACCTTC.

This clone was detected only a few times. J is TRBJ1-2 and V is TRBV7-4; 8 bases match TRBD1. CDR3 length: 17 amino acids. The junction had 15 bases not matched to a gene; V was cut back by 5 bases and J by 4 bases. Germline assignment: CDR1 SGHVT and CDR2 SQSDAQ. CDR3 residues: CASSRQGTPTGSYGYTF. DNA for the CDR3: TGTGCCAGCAGCAGACAGGGGACACCAACAGGCAGCTATGGCTACACCTTC.

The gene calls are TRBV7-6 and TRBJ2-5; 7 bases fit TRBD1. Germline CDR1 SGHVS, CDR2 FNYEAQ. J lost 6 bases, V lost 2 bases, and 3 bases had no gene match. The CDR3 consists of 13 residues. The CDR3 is CASSLTGEQTQYF. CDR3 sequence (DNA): TGTGCCAGCAGCTTAACAGGGGAGCAGACCCAGTACTTC.

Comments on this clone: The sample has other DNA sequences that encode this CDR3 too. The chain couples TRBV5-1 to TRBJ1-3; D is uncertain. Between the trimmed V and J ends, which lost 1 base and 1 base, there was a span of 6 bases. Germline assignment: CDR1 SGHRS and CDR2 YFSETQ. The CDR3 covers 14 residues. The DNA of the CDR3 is TGCGCCAGCAGCTTGTCTTCATCTGGAAACACCATATATTTT. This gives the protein CASSLSSSGNTIYF.

The CDR3: CAWSPKGSYNEQFF. CDR3 DNA sequence: TGTGCCTGGAGTCCCAAGGGGTCCTACAATGAGCAGTTCTTC. The J gene is TRBJ2-1, the V gene TRBV30, with D possibly matching TRBD1 (5 bases). V was trimmed by 2 bases and J by 1 base, leaving 9 bases between them. The CDR3 covers 14 residues. Germline V gene data show CDR1 as GTSNPN and CDR2 as SVGIG (reference sequence).